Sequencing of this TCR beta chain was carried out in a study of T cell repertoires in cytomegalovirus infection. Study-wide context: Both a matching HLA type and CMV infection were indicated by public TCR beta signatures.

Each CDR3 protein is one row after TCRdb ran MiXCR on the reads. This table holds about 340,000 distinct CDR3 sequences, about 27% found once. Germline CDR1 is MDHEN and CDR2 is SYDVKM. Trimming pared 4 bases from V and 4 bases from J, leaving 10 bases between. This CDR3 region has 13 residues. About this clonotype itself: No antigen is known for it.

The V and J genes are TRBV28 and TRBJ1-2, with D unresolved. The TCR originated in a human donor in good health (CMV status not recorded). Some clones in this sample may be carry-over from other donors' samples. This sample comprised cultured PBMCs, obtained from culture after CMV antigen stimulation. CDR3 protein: CASSYRLIYGYTF. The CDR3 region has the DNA TGTGCCAGCAGTTATCGCCTTATCTATGGCTACACCTTC.